This T cell receptor beta chain was recovered during a study of shared clonotypes between healthy human individuals (dated by TCRdb to the early 2020s). Study-wide context: A few men and two women, aged 18 to 49 years, made up the cohort. Per donor, three plates each were used for CD4 naive and CD4 memory, two for CD8 naive, and one for CD8 memory. To estimate repertoire size and how much clonotype sharing occurs between individuals, the study deeply sequenced the blood TCR repertoires of 5 or 6 healthy adults. To increase sequencing depth and limit assay-specific biases, different laboratories used diverse techniques to prepare libraries and sequence TCR repertoires. Per donor, leukapheresis produced somewhere between about 0.9 and 10 billion PBMCs.

Comment on this clone: The antigen it recognizes is unknown. No base-level quality is on record; no much larger clone is a single base apart.

The donors were healthy, HIV-negative adults who had no recently reported acute infections or vaccinations. Every donor was a Caucasian adult residing in Nashville, Tennessee, USA. CD4+ T cells were enriched through magnetic negative selection, after which naive cells were positively selected on CD45RA and the remaining negative fraction served as the memory subset. Blood was obtained by leukapheresis, after which PBMCs were separated by Ficoll-Histopaque density gradient centrifugation and cryopreserved in liquid nitrogen vapor phase. Analytical flow cytometry was used to check the purity and quantity of every magnetically sorted T cell population. Genomic DNA was isolated from each sorted fraction and quantified by UV absorbance on a Nanodrop 2000c. Using the deep immunoSEQ assay, multiplex PCR amplified TCR CDR3 regions from genomic DNA. For each cell subset, the extracted genomic DNA was distributed evenly across all wells of several immunoSEQ 96-well plates, and each plate served as one replicate. Each replicate PCR for sorted subsets received around 0.2 ug genomic DNA, equal to some 32,000 T cell genomes. The purified libraries were quantified using a Qubit 3.0 fluorometer, sized with a Bioanalyzer 2100, and then quantified again using the KAPA Library Quantification kit. Each immunoSEQ 96-well plate was sequenced on its own single-read 150-cycle Illumina NextSeq 550 flow cell. For the original study's pipeline: Because the immunoSEQ output held only junctional sequences and lacked quality scores, the filtering could not match the filtering applied to full-length reads. To assign V/J genes and CDR3, sequences were annotated against IMGT germline references using PyIR, a Python wrapper for IgBLAST v1.9. Reads were filtered out if the reads had weak V/J assignments (E-value above 1e-6), no CDR3, stop codons, out-of-frame junctions, or ambiguous translated residues. V3J clonotypes were defined as sequences sharing the same inferred V gene, J gene, and CDR3 amino acid sequence. The percentage overlap between two repertoires was calculated by dividing the number of shared unique clonotypes by the size of the smaller repertoire. Repertoire richness was assessed with RTK rarefaction, the Chao1 estimator, and Recon v2.1 estimates of unobserved clonotypes. OLGA was used to compute generation probabilities for all TCRbeta clonotypes that the gDNA method yielded from a handful of donors. TCRdb's version of the immuneACCESS table is confined to in-frame rearrangements and falls short of the full clone set. An unresolved V gene accounts for under half of the shortfall where checked; the remainder is of unknown origin. The V and J calls and the clone size are those of that table, but D and trimming were determined from the DNA. For this sample there are fewer than 400,000 clones; roughly 70% appear just once. Around 10% of the sample lies in the top ten.

General study outcomes and caveats: Because the study included only a small number of donors, the genetic and exposure-history diversity represented was limited. Naive subsets generally had larger estimated clonotype richness than memory subsets. Pairwise subsampling led to the expectation that sequencing depth would affect the degree of clonotype sharing among donors. Even with the large sequencing depth, rarefaction of the sorted-subset datasets indicated that sequencing was incomplete. Only blood was sampled, and tissue TCR repertoires likely differ from those in blood. Clonotypes shared by all four sorted-subset donors showed higher generation probabilities than non-shared clonotypes. Across a handful of donors, about 4.5% of naive CD4, 3% to 4% of naive CD8, roughly 2.2% of memory CD4, and approximately 0.4% of memory CD8 clonotypes were shared.

From its cysteine to its phenylalanine, the CDR3 spans 13 amino acids. The CDR3 DNA has 39 bases and is translated from base 1. Relative to germline, V is 7 bases shorter and J is 8 bases shorter, with 15 bases between their ends. CDR1 is given as MDHEN and CDR2 as SYDVKM, both from the germline V gene. The sequencing input was memory CD4+ T cells sorted from blood. The meaning of the sample's cell subset or site label: CD45RA-negative fraction. The receptor comes from a man younger than 40 in good health. In this chain, TRBV28 is recombined with TRBJ2-1, with a weak D call of TRBD2 (6 bases match). The encoded CDR3 is CASTPRRDDEQFF. At the DNA level, the sequence is TGTGCCAGCACCCCCCGGAGGGACGATGAGCAGTTCTTC.